These 8 T cell receptor beta chains originate from one sample sequenced in a study of tumor-infiltrating lymphocytes in oesophageal squamous cell carcinoma. One entry per CDR3 protein results from TCRdb running MiXCR on the PCR reads. This table has some 11,000 distinct CDR3 sequences, 50% to 55% appearing once. Sequencing was performed on esophageal tumor tissue. The receptor source for this set is a female donor with esophageal squamous cell carcinoma.

A remark on this clonotype: A much larger clone differs by one base, so this may be a read error. The rearrangement uses TRBV5-8 and TRBJ2-5; D not resolved. Near its end, the DNA agrees better with TRBJ2-1, so the J call may be wrong. In germline, CDR1 is SGHTS, CDR2 YDEGEE. This CDR3 is built from 11 residues. DNA for the CDR3: TGTGCCAGCAGCTTGAGAGAGACCCAGTTCTTC. This translates into CASSLRETQFF.

This clonotype has ten or more counts. The chain has TRBV19 and TRBJ1-2; D gene unclear. There are 12 residues in the CDR3. The germline V gene has CDR1 LNHDA and CDR2 SQIVND (reference sequence). Trimming cost V 5 bases and J 8 bases, with 12 bases left between them. The CDR3 loop reads CASSDTFGGYTF. The CDR3 bases are TGTGCCAGTAGTGACACCTTCGGGGGCTACACCTTC. Drawing the rest from reference TRBV19 and TRBJ1-2, the complete variable domain is DGGITQSPKYLFRKEGQNVTLSCEQNLNHDAMYWYRQDPGQGLRLIYYSQIVNDFQKGDIAEGYSVSREKKESFPLTVTSAQKNPTAFYLCASSDTFGGYTFGSGTRLTVV.

In its sample, this clonotype was seen many times. The chain employs TRBV7-8 and TRBJ2-7; weak D call: TRBD1 (5 bases). V lost 6 bases and J 2 bases, leaving 8 bases between the germline ends. The CDR3 consists of 12 residues. The V gene's germline CDR1 is SGHVS and CDR2 FQNEAQ. CDR3 DNA sequence: TGTGCCAGCAGAACAGGACCCTACGAGCAGTACTTC. It codes for CASRTGPYEQYF.

This clonotype showed up just once. This chain uses TRBV7-3 with TRBJ2-3; TRBD1 matches 7 bases. The length of the CDR3 is 13 residues. The germline V gene encodes CDR1 SGHTA and CDR2 FQGTGA. Trimming removed 5 bases from V and 4 bases from J; junction bases left unmatched: 3. The CDR3 spells CASSAQGADTQYF. Here the CDR3 DNA reads TGTGCCAGCAGCGCCCAGGGGGCAGATACGCAGTATTTT.

The V gene is TRBV7-9, the J gene TRBJ2-5, with no clear D. Per the germline V gene, CDR1 is SEHNR and CDR2 is FQNEAQ (reference sequence). The V and J ends lost 1 base and 5 bases respectively, with 11 bases between them. The CDR3 totals 14 residues. The CDR3 nucleotides read TGTGCCAGCAGCTTAGTTCTAGGGCTGGAGACCCAGTACTTC. As protein: CASSLVLGLETQYF.

The V gene is TRBV7-3, the J gene TRBJ2-5; D not resolved. The V gene lost 3 bases and the J gene lost 3 bases, with 14 bases spanning the gap. Germline CDR1 SGHTA, CDR2 FQGTGA. CDR3 size: 15 residues. The CDR3 spells CASSFGLNLEETQYF. The CDR3 DNA reads TGTGCCAGCAGCTTCGGGCTCAACCTTGAAGAGACCCAGTACTTC.

The V and J genes are TRBV7-2 and TRBJ1-6; D not resolved. Germline CDR1 is SGHTA and CDR2 is FQGNSA. The length of the CDR3 is 12 residues. V gave up 2 bases and J gave up 18 bases, with 14 bases separating them. CDR3 amino acids: CASSLSDNNPHF. Here the CDR3 DNA reads TGTGCCAGCAGCTTAAGTGACAATAATCCCCACTTT. Based on the CDR3 plus reference TRBV7-2 and TRBJ1-6, the full variable domain is GAGVSQSPSNKVTEKGKDVELRCDPISGHTALYWYRQSLGQGLEFLIYFQGNSAPDKSGLPSDRFSAERTGGSVSTLTIQRTQQEDSAVYLCASSLSDNNPHFGNGTRLTVT.

The rearrangement joins TRBV6-1 to TRBJ2-1, with D possibly being TRBD1 (6 bases). Germline-derived CDR1 and CDR2 are MNHNS and SASEGT. The length of the CDR3 is 16 residues. V lost 3 bases, J lost 8 bases, and 20 bases lay in between. The CDR3 is CASSERWGQTMDEQFF. CDR3 in DNA: TGTGCCAGCAGTGAGCGCTGGGGACAAACAATGGATGAGCAGTTCTTC.